This TCR beta chain emerged from a study of T cells in Graves' hyperthyroidism and ophthalmopathy. Background on the study: The blood sample was taken at first diagnosis, before treatment began.

The V gene lost 2 bases and the J gene lost 3 bases, with 12 bases spanning the gap. Germline assignment: CDR1 SGHTS and CDR2 YDEGEE. This CDR3 comprises 14 residues. These patients, aged 18 to 65, had recently diagnosed hyperthyroidism lasting under 2 months. First hyperthyroidism diagnosis is when the blood sample was obtained, before any ophthalmopathy symptoms. This clonotype was seen many times. The TCR beta CDR3 regions underwent amplification using RNA transcripts as the source. The TCR CDR3 first-round RT-PCR relied on the HTBI primer set. Via MiXCR, TCRdb re-called the multiplex PCR reads, giving one row per CDR3 protein. The sample lists 130,000 to 150,000 distinct CDR3 sequences, 22% occurring once.

The sample taken for sequencing was blood. The rearrangement uses TRBV5-8 and TRBJ2-7, with D maybe TRBD1 (5 bases). The sequence derives from a woman in her fifties or sixties with Graves' hyperthyroidism that later progressed to Graves' ophthalmopathy. CDR3 in amino acids: CASSLMSGIYEQYF. DNA for the CDR3: TGTGCCAGCAGCTTAATGTCAGGGATCTACGAGCAGTACTTC.